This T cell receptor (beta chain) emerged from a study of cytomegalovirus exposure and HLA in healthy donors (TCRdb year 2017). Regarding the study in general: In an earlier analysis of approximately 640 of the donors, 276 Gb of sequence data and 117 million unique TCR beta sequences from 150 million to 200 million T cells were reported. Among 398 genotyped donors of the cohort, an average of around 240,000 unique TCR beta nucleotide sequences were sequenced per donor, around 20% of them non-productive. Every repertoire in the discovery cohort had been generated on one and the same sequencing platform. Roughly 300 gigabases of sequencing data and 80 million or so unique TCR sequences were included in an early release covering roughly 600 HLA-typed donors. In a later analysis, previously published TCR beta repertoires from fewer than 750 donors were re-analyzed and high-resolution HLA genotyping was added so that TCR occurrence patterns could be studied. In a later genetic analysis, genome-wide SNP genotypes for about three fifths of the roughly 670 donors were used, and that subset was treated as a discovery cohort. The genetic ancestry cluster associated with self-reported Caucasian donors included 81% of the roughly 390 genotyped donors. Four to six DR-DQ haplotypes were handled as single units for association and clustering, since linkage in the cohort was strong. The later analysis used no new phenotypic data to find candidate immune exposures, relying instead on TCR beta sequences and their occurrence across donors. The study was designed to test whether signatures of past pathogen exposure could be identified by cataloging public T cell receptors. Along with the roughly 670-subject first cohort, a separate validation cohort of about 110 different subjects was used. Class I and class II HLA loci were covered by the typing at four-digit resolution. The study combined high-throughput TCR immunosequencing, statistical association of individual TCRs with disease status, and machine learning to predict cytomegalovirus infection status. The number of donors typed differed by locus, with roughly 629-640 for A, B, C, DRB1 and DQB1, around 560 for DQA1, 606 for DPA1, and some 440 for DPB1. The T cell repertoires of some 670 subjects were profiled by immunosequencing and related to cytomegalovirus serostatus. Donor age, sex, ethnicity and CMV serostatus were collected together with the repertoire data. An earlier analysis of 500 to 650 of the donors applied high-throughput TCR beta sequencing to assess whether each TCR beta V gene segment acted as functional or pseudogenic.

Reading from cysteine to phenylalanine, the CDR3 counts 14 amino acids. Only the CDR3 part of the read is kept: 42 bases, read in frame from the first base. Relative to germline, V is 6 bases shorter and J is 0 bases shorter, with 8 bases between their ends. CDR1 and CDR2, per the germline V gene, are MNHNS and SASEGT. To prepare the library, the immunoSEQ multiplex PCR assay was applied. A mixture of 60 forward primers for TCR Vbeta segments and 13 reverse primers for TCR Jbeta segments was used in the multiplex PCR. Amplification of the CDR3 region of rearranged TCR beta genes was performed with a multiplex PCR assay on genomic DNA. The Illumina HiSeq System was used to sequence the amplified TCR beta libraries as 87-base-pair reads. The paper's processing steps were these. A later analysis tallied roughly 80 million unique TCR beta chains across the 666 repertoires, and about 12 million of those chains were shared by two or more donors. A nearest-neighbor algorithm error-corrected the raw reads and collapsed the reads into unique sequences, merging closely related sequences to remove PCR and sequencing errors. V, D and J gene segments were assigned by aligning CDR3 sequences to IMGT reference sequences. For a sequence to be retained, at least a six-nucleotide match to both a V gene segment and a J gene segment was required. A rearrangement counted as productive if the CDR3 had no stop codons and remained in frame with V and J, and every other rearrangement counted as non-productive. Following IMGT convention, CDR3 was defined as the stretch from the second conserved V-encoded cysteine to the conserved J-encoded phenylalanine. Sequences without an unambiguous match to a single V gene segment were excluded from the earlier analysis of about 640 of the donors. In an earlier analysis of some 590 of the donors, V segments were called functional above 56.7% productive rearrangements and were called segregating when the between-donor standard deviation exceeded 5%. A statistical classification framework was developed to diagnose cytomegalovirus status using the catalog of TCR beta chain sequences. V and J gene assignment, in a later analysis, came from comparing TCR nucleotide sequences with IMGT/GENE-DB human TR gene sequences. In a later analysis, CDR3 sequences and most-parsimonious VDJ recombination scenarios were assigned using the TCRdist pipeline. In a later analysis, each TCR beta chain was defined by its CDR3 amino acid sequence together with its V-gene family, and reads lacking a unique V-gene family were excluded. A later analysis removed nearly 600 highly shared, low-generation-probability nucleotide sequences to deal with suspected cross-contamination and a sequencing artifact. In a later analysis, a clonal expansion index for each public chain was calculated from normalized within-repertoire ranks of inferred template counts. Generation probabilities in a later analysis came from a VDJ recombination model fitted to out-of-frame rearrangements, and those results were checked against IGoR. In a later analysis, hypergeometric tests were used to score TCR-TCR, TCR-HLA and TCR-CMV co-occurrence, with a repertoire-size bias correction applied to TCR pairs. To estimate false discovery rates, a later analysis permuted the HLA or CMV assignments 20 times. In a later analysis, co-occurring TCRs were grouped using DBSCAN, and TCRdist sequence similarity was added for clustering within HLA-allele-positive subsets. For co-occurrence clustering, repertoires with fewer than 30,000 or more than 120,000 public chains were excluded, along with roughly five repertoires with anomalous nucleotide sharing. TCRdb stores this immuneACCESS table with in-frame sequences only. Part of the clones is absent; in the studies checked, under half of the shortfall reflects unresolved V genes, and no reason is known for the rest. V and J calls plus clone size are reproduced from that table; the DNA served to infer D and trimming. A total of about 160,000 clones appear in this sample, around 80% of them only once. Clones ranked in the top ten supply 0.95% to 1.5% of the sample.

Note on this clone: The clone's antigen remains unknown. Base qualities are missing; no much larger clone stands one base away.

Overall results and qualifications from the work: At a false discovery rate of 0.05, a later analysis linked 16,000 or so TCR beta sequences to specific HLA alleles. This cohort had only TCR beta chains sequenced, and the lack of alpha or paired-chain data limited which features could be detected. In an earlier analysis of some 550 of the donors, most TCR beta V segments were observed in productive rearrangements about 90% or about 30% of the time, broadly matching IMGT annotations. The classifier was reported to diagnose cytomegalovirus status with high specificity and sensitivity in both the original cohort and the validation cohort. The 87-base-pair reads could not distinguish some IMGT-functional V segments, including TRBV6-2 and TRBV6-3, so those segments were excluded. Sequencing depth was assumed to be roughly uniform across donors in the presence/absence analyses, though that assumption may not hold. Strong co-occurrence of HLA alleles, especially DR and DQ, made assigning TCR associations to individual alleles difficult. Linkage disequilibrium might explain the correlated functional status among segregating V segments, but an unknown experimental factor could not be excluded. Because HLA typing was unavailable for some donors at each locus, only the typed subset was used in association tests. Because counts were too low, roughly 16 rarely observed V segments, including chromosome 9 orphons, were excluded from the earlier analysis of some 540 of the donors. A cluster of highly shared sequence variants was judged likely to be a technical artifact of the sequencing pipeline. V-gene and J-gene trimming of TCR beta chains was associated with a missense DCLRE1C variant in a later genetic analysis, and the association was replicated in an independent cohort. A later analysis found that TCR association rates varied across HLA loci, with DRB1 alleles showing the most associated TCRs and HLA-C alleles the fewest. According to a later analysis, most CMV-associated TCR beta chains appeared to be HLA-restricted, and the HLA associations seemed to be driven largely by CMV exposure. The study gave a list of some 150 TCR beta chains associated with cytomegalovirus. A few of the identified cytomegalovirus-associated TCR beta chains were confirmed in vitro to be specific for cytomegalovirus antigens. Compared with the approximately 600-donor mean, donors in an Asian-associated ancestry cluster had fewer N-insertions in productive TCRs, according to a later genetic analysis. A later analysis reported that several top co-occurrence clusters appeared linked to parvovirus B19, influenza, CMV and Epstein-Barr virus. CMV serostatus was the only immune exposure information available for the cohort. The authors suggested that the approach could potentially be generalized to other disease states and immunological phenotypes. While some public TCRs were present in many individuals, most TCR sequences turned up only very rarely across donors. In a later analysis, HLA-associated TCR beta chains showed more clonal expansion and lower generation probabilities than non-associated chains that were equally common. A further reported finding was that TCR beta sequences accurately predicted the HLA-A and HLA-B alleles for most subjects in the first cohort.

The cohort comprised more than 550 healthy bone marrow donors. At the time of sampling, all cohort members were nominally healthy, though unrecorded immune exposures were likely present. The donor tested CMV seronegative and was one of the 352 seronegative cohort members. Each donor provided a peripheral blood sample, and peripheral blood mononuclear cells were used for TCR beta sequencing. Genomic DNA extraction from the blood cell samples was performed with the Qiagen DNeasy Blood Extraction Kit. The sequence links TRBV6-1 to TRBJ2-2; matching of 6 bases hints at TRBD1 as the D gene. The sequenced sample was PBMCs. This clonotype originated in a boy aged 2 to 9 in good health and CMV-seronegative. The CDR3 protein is CASSRDTNTGELFF. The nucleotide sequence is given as TGTGCCAGCAGCCGGGACACGAACACCGGGGAGCTGTTTTTT.